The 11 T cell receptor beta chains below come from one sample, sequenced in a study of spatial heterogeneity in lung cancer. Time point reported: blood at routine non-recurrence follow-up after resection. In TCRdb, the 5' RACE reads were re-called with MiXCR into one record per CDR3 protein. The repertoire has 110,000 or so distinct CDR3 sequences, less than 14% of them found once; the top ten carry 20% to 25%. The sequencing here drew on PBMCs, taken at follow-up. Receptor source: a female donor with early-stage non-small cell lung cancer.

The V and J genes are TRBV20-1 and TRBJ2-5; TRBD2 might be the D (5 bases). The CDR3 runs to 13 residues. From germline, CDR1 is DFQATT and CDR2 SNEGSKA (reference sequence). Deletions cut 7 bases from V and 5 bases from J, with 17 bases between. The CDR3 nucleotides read TGCAGTGTAACGTCCCGGGATCGGGAGACCCAGTACTTC. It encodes CSVTSRDRETQYF.

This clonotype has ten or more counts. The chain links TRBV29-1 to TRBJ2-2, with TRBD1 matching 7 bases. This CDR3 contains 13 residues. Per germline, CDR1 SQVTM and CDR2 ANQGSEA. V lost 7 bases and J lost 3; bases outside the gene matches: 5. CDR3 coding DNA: TGCAGCGGCTACAGGGGTGACACCGGGGAGCTGTTTTTT. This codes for CSGYRGDTGELFF.

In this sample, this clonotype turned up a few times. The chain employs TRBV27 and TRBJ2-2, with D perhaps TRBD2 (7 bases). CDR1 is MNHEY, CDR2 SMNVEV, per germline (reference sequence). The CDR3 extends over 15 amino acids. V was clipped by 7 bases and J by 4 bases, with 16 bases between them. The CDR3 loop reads CASTLGLGGTGELFF. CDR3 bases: TGTGCCAGCACCCTCGGACTAGGGGGCACCGGGGAGCTGTTTTTT.

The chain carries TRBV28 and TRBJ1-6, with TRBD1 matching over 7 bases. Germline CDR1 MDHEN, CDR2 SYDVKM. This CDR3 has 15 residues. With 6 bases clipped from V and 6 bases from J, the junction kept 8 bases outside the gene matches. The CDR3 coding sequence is TGTGCCAGCAGAGATTGGGACAGTACTAATTCACCCCTCCACTTT. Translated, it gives CASRDWDSTNSPLHF.

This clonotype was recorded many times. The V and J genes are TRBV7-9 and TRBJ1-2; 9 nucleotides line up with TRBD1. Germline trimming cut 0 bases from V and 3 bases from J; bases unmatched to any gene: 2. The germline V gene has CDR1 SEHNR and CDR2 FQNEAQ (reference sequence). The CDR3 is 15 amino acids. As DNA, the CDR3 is TGTGCCAGCAGCTTAGCACAGGGGGCCTACTATGGCTACACCTTC. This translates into CASSLAQGAYYGYTF. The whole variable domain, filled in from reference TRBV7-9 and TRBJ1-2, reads DTGVSQNPRHKITKRGQNVTFRCDPISEHNRLYWYRQTLGQGPEFLTYFQNEAQLEKSRLLSDRFSAERPKGSFSTLEIQRTEQGDSAMYLCASSLAQGAYYGYTFGSGTRLTVV.

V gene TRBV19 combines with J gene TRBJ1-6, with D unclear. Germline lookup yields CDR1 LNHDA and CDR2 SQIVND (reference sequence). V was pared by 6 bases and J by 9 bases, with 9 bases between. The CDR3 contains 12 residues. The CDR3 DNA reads TGTGCCAGTAGGCCAGCAGGTTCACCCCTCCACTTT. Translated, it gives CASRPAGSPLHF.

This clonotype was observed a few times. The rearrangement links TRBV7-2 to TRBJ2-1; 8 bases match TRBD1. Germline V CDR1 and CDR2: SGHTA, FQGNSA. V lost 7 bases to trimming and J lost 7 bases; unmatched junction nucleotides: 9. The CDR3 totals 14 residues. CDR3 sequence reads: CASNGQGYGNEQFF. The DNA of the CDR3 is TGTGCCAGCAACGGACAGGGCTATGGGAATGAGCAGTTCTTC.

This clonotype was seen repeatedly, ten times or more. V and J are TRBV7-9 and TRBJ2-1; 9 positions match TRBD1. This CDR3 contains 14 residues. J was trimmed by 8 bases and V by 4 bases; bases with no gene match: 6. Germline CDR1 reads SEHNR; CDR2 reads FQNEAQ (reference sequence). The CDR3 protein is CASSSRDRVDEQFF. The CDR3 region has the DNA TGTGCCAGCAGCTCCCGGGACAGGGTTGATGAGCAGTTCTTC.

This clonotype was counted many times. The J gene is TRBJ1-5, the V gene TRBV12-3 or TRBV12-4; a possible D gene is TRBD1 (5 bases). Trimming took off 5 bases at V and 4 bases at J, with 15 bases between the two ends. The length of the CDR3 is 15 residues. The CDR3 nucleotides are TGTGCCAGCAGTCTCTCCAGGGAAAAAAATCAGCCCCAGCATTTT. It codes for CASSLSREKNQPQHF.

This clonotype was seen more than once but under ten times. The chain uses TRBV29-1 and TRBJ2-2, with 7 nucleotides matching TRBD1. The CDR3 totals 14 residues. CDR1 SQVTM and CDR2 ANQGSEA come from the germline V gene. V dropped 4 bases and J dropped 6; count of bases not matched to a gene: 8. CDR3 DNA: TGCAGCGTTGTAGTACAGGGGATCCCCGGGGAGCTGTTTTTT. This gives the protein CSVVVQGIPGELFF.

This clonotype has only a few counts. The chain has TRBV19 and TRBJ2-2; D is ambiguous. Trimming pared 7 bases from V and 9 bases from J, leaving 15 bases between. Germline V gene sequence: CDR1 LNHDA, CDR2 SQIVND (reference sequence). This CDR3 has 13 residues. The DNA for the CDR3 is TGTGCCAGTATTCCAAATGGGGTCCGGGAGCTGTTTTTT. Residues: CASIPNGVRELFF.